This T cell receptor beta chain is from a study of control samples from healthy donors and cancer patients. The germline V gene has CDR1 SGHRS and CDR2 YFSETQ. CDR3 length equals 16 residues. Trimming removed 4 bases at V and 4 bases at J, with 20 bases between. Here immunoSEQ multiplex PCR was the method, and the copy in TCRdb shows in-frame clones only, minus some. The sample gives under 70,000 clones, about nine tenths of which show up once; around 1.3% is in the top ten. This chain connects TRBV5-1 to TRBJ1-2; a possible D gene is TRBD1 (6 bases). The specimen sequenced was PBMCs. The sequence was collected from a woman in her forties or fifties with colorectal cancer. CDR3 sequence (DNA): TGCGCCAGCAGCCTCCTAAGGGGGGGCGCGAGCTATGGCTACACCTTC. Amino acids: CASSLLRGGASYGYTF.